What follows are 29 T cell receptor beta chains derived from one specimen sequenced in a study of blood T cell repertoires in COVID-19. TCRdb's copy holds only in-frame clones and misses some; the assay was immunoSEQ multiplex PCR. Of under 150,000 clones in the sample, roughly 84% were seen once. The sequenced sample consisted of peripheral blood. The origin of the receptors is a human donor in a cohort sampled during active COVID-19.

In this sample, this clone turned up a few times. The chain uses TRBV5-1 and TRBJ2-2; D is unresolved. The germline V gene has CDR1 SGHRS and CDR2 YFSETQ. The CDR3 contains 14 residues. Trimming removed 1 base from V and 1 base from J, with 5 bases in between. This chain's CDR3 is CASSLYRNTGELFF. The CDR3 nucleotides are TGCGCCAGCAGCTTGTACAGGAACACCGGGGAGCTGTTTTTT.

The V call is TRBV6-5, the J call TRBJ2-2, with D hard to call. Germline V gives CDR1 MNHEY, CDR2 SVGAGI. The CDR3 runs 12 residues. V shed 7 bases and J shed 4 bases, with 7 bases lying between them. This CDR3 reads CASTTVTGELFF. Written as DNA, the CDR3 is TGTGCCAGCACCACAGTCACCGGGGAGCTGTTTTTT.

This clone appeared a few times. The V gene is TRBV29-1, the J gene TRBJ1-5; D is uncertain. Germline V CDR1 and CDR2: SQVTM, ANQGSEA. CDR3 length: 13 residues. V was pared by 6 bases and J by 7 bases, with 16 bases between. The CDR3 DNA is TGCAGCGTCGCAACCTGGCGAGGACAGCCCCAGCATTTT. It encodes CSVATWRGQPQHF. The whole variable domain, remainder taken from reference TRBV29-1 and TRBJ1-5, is SAVISQKPSRDICQRGTSLTIQCQVDSQVTMMFWYRQQPGQSLTLIATANQGSEATYESGFVIDKFPISRPNLTFSTLTVSNMSPEDSSIYLCSVATWRGQPQHFGDGTRLSIL.

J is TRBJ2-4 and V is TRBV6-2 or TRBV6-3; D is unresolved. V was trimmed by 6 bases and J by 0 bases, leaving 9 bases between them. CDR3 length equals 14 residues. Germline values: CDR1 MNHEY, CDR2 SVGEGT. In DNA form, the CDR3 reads TGTGCCAGCAGCGGAGTACTAGCCAAAAACATTCAGTACTTC. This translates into CASSGVLAKNIQYF.

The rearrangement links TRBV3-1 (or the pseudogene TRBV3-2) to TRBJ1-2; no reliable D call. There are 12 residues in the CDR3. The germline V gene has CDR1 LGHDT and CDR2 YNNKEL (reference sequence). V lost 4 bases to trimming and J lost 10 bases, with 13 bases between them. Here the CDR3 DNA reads TGTGCCAGCAGCCCTCGGCGAGGAAACTACACCTTC. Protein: CASSPRRGNYTF.

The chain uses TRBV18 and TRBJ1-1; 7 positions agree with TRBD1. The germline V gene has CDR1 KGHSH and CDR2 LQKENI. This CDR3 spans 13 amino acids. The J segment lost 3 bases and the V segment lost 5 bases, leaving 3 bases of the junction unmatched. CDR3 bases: TGTGCCAGCTCATCCGGACAGGACACTGAAGCTTTCTTT. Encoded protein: CASSSGQDTEAFF.

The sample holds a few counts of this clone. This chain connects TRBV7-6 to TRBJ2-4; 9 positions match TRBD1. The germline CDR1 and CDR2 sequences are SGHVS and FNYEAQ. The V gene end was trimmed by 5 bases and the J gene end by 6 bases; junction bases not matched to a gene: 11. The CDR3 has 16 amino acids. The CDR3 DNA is TGTGCCAGCAGCCCATATACAACAGGGGGCGCAAACATTCAGTACTTC. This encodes CASSPYTTGGANIQYF.

This CDR3 is CASSLGGGPNEKLFF. CDR3 DNA sequence: TGTGCCAGCAGCTTAGGAGGGGGCCCTAATGAAAAACTGTTTTTT. The chain links TRBV11-2 to TRBJ1-4, with 7 bases fitting TRBD1. The J segment lost 3 bases and the V segment lost 1 base, leaving 2 bases of the junction unmatched. Germline V CDR1 and CDR2: SGHAT, FQNNGV. The CDR3 runs 15 residues.

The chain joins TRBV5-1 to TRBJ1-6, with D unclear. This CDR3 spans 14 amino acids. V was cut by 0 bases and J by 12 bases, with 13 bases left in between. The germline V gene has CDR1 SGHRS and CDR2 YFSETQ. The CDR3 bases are TGCGCCAGCAGCTTGGCAGGCTACAGTGGACCCCTCCACTTT. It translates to CASSLAGYSGPLHF.

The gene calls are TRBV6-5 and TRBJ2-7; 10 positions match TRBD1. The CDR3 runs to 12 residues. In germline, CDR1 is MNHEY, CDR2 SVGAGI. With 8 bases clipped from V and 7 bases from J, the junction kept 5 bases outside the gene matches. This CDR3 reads CASGQGEGEQYF. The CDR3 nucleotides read TGTGCCAGCGGACAGGGGGAAGGGGAGCAGTACTTC.

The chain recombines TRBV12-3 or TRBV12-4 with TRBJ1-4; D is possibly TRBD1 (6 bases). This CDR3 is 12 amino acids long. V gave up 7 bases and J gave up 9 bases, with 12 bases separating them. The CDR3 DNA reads TGTGCCAGCACCCTGGACAGTAAAAAACTGTTTTTT. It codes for CASTLDSKKLFF.

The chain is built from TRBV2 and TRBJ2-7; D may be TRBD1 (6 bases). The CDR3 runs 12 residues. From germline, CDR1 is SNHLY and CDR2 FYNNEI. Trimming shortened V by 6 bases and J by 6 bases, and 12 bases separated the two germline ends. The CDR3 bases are TGTGCCAGCAGCCCCGGACAGTCCGAGCAGTACTTC. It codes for CASSPGQSEQYF.

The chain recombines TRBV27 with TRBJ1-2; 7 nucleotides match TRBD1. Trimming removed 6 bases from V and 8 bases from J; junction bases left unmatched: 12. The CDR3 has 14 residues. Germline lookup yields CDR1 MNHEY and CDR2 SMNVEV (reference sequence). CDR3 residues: CASRLGQLSGGYTF. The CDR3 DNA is TGTGCCAGCAGATTGGGACAGTTGAGTGGGGGCTACACCTTC.

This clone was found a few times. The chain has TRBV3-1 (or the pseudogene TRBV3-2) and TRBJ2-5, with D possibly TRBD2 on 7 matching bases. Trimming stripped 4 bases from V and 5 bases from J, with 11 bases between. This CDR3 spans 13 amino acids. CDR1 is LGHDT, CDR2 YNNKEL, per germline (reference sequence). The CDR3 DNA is TGTGCCAGCAGCCTCGGGGGGCCCGAGACCCAGTACTTC. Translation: CASSLGGPETQYF.

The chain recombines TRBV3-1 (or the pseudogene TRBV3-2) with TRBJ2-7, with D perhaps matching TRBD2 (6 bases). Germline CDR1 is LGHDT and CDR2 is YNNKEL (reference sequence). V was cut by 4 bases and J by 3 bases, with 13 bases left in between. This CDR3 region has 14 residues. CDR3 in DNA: TGTGCCAGCAGCCGCGGATTAGCGGACTACGAGCAGTACTTC. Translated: CASSRGLADYEQYF.

The DNA for the CDR3 is TGTGCCAGCAGCTTAAACGGAGGGACAGGGAATTCACCCCTCCACTTT. Protein product: CASSLNGGTGNSPLHF. This sequence joins TRBV7-8 and TRBJ1-6; TRBD1 agrees at 9 bases. The CDR3 totals 16 residues. CDR1 is SGHVS and CDR2 is FQNEAQ in the germline V gene. Germline trimming cut 2 bases from V and 7 bases from J; bases unmatched to any gene: 6.

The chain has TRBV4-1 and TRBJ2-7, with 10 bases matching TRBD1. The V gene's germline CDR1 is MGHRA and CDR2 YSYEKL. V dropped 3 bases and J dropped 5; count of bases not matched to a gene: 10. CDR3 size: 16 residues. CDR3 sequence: CASSHLFRDRGHEQYF. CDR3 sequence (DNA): TGCGCCAGCAGCCACCTCTTCCGGGACAGGGGACACGAGCAGTACTTC.

CDR3 sequence: CASRGTGEETQYF. DNA for the CDR3: TGTGCCAGCCGGGGGACAGGGGAAGAGACCCAGTACTTC. This rearrangement joins TRBV10-3 to TRBJ2-5; 10 nucleotides align to TRBD1. The CDR3 is 13 residues long. Germline CDR1 reads ENHRY; CDR2 reads SYGVKD. V lost 10 bases to trimming and J lost 3 bases; unmatched junction nucleotides: 5.

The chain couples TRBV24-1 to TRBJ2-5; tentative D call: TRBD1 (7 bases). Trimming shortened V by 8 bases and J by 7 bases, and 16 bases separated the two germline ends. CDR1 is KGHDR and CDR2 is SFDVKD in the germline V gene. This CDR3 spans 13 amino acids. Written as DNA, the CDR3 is TGTGCCACCAATAGCGGTCCAGGGGGGACCCAGTACTTC. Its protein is CATNSGPGGTQYF.

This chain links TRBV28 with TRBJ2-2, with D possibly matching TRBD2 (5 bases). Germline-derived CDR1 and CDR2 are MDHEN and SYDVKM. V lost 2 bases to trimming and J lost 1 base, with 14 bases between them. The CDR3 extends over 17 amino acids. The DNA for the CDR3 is TGTGCCAGCAGTTTAGTCTCCGGGGTTAAGAACACCGGGGAGCTGTTTTTT. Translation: CASSLVSGVKNTGELFF.

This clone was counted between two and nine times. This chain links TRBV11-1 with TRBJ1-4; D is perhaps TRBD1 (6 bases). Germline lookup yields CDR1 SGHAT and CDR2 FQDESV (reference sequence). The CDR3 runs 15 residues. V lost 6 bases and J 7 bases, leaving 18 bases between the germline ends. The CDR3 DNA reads TGTGCCAGCAGATCTGCCCGGACAGCTGGTGAAAAACTGTTTTTT. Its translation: CASRSARTAGEKLFF.

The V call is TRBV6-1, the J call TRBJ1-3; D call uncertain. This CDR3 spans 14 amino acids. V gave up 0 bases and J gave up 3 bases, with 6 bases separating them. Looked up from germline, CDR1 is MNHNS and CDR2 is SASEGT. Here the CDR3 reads CASSEAGGGNTIYF. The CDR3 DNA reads TGTGCCAGCAGTGAAGCTGGAGGTGGAAACACCATATATTTT.

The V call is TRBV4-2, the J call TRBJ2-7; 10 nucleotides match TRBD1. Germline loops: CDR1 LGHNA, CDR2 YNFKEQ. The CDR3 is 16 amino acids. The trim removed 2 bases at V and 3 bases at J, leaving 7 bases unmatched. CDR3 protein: CASSQIAGDRGYEQYF. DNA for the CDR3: TGTGCCAGCAGCCAAATTGCCGGGGACAGGGGCTACGAGCAGTACTTC.

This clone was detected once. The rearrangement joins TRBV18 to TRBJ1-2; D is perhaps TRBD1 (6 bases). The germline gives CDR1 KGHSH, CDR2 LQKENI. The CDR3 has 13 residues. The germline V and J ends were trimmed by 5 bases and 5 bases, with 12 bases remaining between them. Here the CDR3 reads CASSTTGNYGYTF. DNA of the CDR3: TGTGCCAGCTCAACGACAGGAAATTATGGCTACACCTTC.

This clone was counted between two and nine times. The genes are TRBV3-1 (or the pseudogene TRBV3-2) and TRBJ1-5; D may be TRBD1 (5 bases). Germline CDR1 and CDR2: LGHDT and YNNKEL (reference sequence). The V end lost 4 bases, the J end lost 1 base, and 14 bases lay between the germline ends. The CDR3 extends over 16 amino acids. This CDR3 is CASSPHAGGSNQPQHF. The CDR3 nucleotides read TGTGCCAGCAGCCCCCATGCGGGGGGAAGCAATCAGCCCCAGCATTTT.

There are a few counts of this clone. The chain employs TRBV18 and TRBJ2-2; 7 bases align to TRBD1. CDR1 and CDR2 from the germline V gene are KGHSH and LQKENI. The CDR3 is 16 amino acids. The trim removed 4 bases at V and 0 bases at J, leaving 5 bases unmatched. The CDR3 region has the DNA TGTGCCAGCTCACGTGGACAGGCCGCGAACACCGGGGAGCTGTTTTTT. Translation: CASSRGQAANTGELFF.

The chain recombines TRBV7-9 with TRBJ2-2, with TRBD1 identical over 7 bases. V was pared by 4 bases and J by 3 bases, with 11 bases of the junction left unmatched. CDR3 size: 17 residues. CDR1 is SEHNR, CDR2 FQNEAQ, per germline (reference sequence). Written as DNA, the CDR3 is TGTGCCAGCAGCTCCCAAGCCAGGGGGACGTACACCGGGGAGCTGTTTTTT. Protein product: CASSSQARGTYTGELFF.

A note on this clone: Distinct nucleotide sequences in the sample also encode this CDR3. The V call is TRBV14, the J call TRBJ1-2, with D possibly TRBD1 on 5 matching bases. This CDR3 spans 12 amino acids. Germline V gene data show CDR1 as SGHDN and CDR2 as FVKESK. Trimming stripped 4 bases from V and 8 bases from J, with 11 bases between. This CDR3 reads CASSLSRGGYTF. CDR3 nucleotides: TGTGCCAGCAGCCTCTCCCGGGGGGGCTACACCTTC.

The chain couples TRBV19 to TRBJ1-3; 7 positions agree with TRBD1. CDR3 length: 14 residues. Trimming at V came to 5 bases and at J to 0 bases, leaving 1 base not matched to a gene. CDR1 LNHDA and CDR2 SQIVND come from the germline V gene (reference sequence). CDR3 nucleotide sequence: TGTGCCAGTAGTCGGGACAGCTCTGGAAACACCATATATTTT. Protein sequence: CASSRDSSGNTIYF.